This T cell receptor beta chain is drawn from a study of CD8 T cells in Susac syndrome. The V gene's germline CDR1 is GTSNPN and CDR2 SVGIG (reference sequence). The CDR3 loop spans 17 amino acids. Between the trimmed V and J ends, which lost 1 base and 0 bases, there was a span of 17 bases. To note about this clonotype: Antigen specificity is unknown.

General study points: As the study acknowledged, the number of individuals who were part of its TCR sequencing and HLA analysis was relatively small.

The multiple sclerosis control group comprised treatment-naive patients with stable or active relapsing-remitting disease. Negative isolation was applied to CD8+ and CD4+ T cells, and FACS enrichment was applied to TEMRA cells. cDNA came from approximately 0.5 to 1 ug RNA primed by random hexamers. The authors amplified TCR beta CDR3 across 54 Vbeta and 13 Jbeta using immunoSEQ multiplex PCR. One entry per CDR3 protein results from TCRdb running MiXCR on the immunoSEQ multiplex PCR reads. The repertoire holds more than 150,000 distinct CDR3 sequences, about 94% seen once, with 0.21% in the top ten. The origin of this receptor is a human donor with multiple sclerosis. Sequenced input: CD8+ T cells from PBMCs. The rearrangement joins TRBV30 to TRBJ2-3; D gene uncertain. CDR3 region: CAWSGDLAPISTDTQYF. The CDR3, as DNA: TGTGCCTGGAGTGGAGATTTAGCTCCCATTAGCACAGATACGCAGTATTTT. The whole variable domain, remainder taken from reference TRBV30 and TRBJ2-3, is SQTIHQWPATLVQPVGSPLSLECTVEGTSNPNLYWYRQAAGRGLQLLFYSVGIGQISSEVPQNLSASRPQDRQFILSSKKLLLSDSGFYLCAWSGDLAPISTDTQYFGPGTRLTVL.